The rows below give T cell receptor beta chains drawn from one sample of a study of blood T cell repertoires in COVID-19. Produced via immunoSEQ multiplex PCR; TCRdb's table is partial and in-frame only. The repertoire holds about 100,000 clones, roughly 80% seen once, with over 10% in the top ten. Sequenced input: peripheral blood. These receptors were taken from a man aged 50-60 years with active or convalescent COVID-19. Both conserved end residues are part of each CDR3. Each record gives: J gene, D gene, clone size, V gene, CDR3 DNA, CDR3 protein. The D gene is left open where the match is weak. Clone size is stated in some rows and not others, as once, few, many or a class when expanded.

j_gene: TRBJ1-6; d_gene: TRBD1; abundance: -; v_gene: TRBV28; CDR3nt: TGTGCCAGCAGTTACGGAAACAGGGGTTATAATTCACCCCTCCACTTT; CDR3aa: CASSYGNRGYNSPLHF
j_gene: TRBJ2-1; d_gene: TRBD2; abundance: -; v_gene: TRBV9; CDR3nt: TGTGCCAGCAGCTCCGGGACTAGCGGTTCCGTTAGGAATGAGCAGTTCTTC; CDR3aa: CASSSGTSGSVRNEQFF
j_gene: TRBJ2-7; d_gene: TRBD1; abundance: -; v_gene: TRBV3-1/TRBV3-2; CDR3nt: TGTGCCAGCAGCCACGGGACAGGGGGGTTCTACGAGCAGTACTTC; CDR3aa: CASSHGTGGFYEQYF
j_gene: TRBJ2-5; d_gene: TRBD2; abundance: -; v_gene: TRBV11-2; CDR3nt: TGTGCCAGCGGACTAACTAGCGGGAGACAGGAGACCCAGTACTTC; CDR3aa: CASGLTSGRQETQYF
j_gene: TRBJ1-1; d_gene: TRBD1; abundance: -; v_gene: TRBV27; CDR3nt: TGTGCCAGCAGTTTAAGGGGACAGGGCGCAATGTTTCAAATGAACACTGAAGCTTTCTTT; CDR3aa: CASSLRGQGAMFQMNTEAFF
j_gene: TRBJ1-4; d_gene: TRBD1; abundance: -; v_gene: TRBV29-1; CDR3nt: TGCAGCGTTGAAGAATTCACCGGGACAGGGACTCTGTTTTTT; CDR3aa: CSVEEFTGTGTLFF
j_gene: TRBJ1-1; d_gene: -; abundance: -; v_gene: TRBV5-4; CDR3nt: TGTGCCAGCAGCTTGCTCGCCAGCACTGAAGCTTTCTTT; CDR3aa: CASSLLASTEAFF
j_gene: TRBJ2-7; d_gene: TRBD1; abundance: -; v_gene: TRBV7-9; CDR3nt: TGTGCCAGCAGCAGAATTTACAGGGGCACCTACGAGCAGTACTTC; CDR3aa: CASSRIYRGTYEQYF
j_gene: TRBJ2-7; d_gene: TRBD2; abundance: -; v_gene: TRBV5-3; CDR3nt: TGTGCCAGAAGCTTGTCCGAGACTAGCGAGTACGAGCAGTACTTC; CDR3aa: CARSLSETSEYEQYF
j_gene: TRBJ2-6; d_gene: -; abundance: -; v_gene: TRBV7-6; CDR3nt: TGTGCCAGCAGCCCGGCCGGGCAGGGGAGCCTCCCCGGTGGGGCCAACGTCCTGACTTTC; CDR3aa: CASSPAGQGSLPGGANVLTF
j_gene: TRBJ1-2; d_gene: TRBD1; abundance: -; v_gene: TRBV7-9; CDR3nt: TGTGCCAGCAGCTTATTGACAGGGGATGGCTACACCTTC; CDR3aa: CASSLLTGDGYTF
j_gene: TRBJ1-5; d_gene: -; abundance: -; v_gene: TRBV6-1; CDR3nt: TGTGCCAGCAGTGAAAGGTCAGGTCAAGGGCCCCAGCATTTT; CDR3aa: CASSERSGQGPQHF
j_gene: TRBJ1-3; d_gene: TRBD1; abundance: -; v_gene: TRBV15; CDR3nt: TGTGCCACCAGTACAGGGGGCTCTGGAAACACCATATATTTT; CDR3aa: CATSTGGSGNTIYF
j_gene: TRBJ2-3; d_gene: -; abundance: -; v_gene: TRBV3-1/TRBV3-2; CDR3nt: TGTGCCAGCAGCCGGGACTCCTCATCTGATACGCAGTATTTT; CDR3aa: CASSRDSSSDTQYF
j_gene: TRBJ1-4; d_gene: TRBD1; abundance: once; v_gene: TRBV19; CDR3nt: TGTGCCAGTAGTATCCAGGGGGCGAGTGAAAAACTGTTTTTT; CDR3aa: CASSIQGASEKLFF
j_gene: TRBJ1-6; d_gene: -; abundance: -; v_gene: TRBV27; CDR3nt: TGTGCCAGCAGTTTATCGGGACATGCGGGTTCGCCCCTCCACTTT; CDR3aa: CASSLSGHAGSPLHF
j_gene: TRBJ1-1; d_gene: -; abundance: once; v_gene: TRBV29-1; CDR3nt: TGCAGCGTTGATAGAGACACTGAAGCTTTCTTT; CDR3aa: CSVDRDTEAFF
j_gene: TRBJ2-7; d_gene: TRBD2; abundance: once; v_gene: TRBV19; CDR3nt: TGTGCCAGTAGTTTGGGAGGGATCTACGAGCAGTACTTC; CDR3aa: CASSLGGIYEQYF
j_gene: TRBJ2-7; d_gene: TRBD2; abundance: -; v_gene: TRBV6-5; CDR3nt: TGTGCCAGCAGCCGGACTAGCCACGAGCAGTACTTC; CDR3aa: CASSRTSHEQYF
j_gene: TRBJ2-7; d_gene: -; abundance: -; v_gene: TRBV12-5; CDR3nt: TGTGCTAGTGGTACACGGGACAACTCCTACGAGCAGTACTTC; CDR3aa: CASGTRDNSYEQYF
j_gene: TRBJ1-5; d_gene: -; abundance: once; v_gene: TRBV18; CDR3nt: TGTGCCAGCTCACCATCCAGTCGCCTTAGCAATCAGCCCCAGCATTTT; CDR3aa: CASSPSSRLSNQPQHF
j_gene: TRBJ2-2; d_gene: TRBD2; abundance: -; v_gene: TRBV19; CDR3nt: TGTGCCAGTAGTTACAGGGTACAACGACTAGCGGGACCCGGGGAGCTGTTTTTT; CDR3aa: CASSYRVQRLAGPGELFF
j_gene: TRBJ2-7; d_gene: TRBD1; abundance: -; v_gene: TRBV2; CDR3nt: TGTGCCAGCAGTGACCTCGCAGGGGGAGAGCAGTACTTC; CDR3aa: CASSDLAGGEQYF
j_gene: TRBJ2-4; d_gene: -; abundance: -; v_gene: TRBV15; CDR3nt: TGTGCCACCAGCAGAGTGTCTGGGACTCGGGGCAGGCCCCCGGACATTCAGTACTTC; CDR3aa: CATSRVSGTRGRPPDIQYF
j_gene: TRBJ1-2; d_gene: -; abundance: -; v_gene: TRBV7-2; CDR3nt: TGTGCCAGCGGCGGGGGCATCAACTATGGCTACACCTTC; CDR3aa: CASGGGINYGYTF
j_gene: TRBJ1-5; d_gene: TRBD1; abundance: few; v_gene: TRBV19; CDR3nt: TGTGCCAGTAGCGACAGGGGAGGTCGGAGCAATCAGCCCCAGCATTTT; CDR3aa: CASSDRGGRSNQPQHF
j_gene: TRBJ2-3; d_gene: -; abundance: once; v_gene: TRBV6-2/TRBV6-3; CDR3nt: TGTGCCAGCAGTTATCGGCAAGCGGACTTCGGGTTTGGAGATACGCAGTATTTT; CDR3aa: CASSYRQADFGFGDTQYF
j_gene: TRBJ1-2; d_gene: -; abundance: -; v_gene: TRBV5-1; CDR3nt: TGCGCCAGCAGCTTTCTAGGGGTTGATGGCTACACCTTC; CDR3aa: CASSFLGVDGYTF
j_gene: TRBJ1-6; d_gene: -; abundance: -; v_gene: TRBV6-6; CDR3nt: TGTGCCAGCAGTTACTCGCGAACCCCGTATAATTCACCCCTCCACTTT; CDR3aa: CASSYSRTPYNSPLHF
j_gene: TRBJ1-1; d_gene: -; abundance: -; v_gene: TRBV19; CDR3nt: TGTGCCAGTAGCCTCCTCATTAGAAGCAACACTGAAGCTTTCTTT; CDR3aa: CASSLLIRSNTEAFF
j_gene: TRBJ1-1; d_gene: TRBD1; abundance: once; v_gene: TRBV19; CDR3nt: TGTGCCAGTAGTAGCCTCGGACAGGGGAACACTGAAGCTTTCTTT; CDR3aa: CASSSLGQGNTEAFF
j_gene: TRBJ1-2; d_gene: TRBD1; abundance: -; v_gene: TRBV2; CDR3nt: TGTGCCAGTATCCCTTCGGAAGGTTTACAGGGGCGGGGCTATGGCTACACCTTC; CDR3aa: CASIPSEGLQGRGYGYTF
j_gene: TRBJ2-7; d_gene: TRBD2; abundance: few; v_gene: TRBV27; CDR3nt: TGTGCCAGCAGTTTAATGACTAGCGGGAATGTCTACGAGCAGTACTTC; CDR3aa: CASSLMTSGNVYEQYF
j_gene: TRBJ1-2; d_gene: -; abundance: -; v_gene: TRBV6-5; CDR3nt: TGTGCCAGCAGAGCCAGGGGAGCTAACTATGGCTACACCTTC; CDR3aa: CASRARGANYGYTF
j_gene: TRBJ2-7; d_gene: TRBD1; abundance: -; v_gene: TRBV19; CDR3nt: TGTGCCAGTAGTCCCCGGACAGGGAAATACGAGCAGTACTTC; CDR3aa: CASSPRTGKYEQYF